This T cell receptor (beta chain) was found in a study of vaccination effects on CD4 cells after COVID-19. ViraFEST expansion of antigen-specific CD4+ T cells with viral peptide pools preceded sequencing. The culture ran for around ten days before CD4+ T cells were isolated. Vaccinated recipients, who were negative for nucleocapsid antibodies, had no history of SARS-CoV-2 infection. On this clone: The target antigen is unknown.

Libraries were prepared by immunoSEQ multiplex PCR; TCRdb keeps only in-frame clonotypes and omits some of them. This sample has approximately 74,000 clones, with around 74% found just once. The germline CDR1 and CDR2 sequences are LNHDA and SQIVND (reference sequence). CDR3 size: 17 residues. V lost 6 bases, J lost 1 base, and 13 bases stayed unmatched. This sequence joins TRBV19 and TRBJ1-1; 8 bases align to TRBD1. Specimen: CD4+ T cells from PBMCs cultured with HCoV-NL63 spike peptides, collected before COVID-19 vaccination. The TCR originated in a human donor who received a COVID-19 vaccine. CDR3 sequence (DNA): TGTGCCAGTAGGCCGACAGGGGATGATCCTTCGAACACTGAAGCTTTCTTT. Protein sequence: CASRPTGDDPSNTEAFF.